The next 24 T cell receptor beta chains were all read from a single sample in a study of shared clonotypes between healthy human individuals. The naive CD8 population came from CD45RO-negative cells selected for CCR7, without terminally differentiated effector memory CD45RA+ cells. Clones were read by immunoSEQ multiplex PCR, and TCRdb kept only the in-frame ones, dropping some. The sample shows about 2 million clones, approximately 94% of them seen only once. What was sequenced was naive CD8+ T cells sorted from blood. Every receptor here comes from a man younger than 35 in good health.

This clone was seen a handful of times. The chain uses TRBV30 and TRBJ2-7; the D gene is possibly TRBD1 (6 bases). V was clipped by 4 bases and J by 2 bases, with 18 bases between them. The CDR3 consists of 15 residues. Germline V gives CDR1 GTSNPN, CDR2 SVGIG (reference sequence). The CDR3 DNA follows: TGTGCCTGGACAACCGAACAGGGACCGACCTACGAGCAGTACTTC. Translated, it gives CAWTTEQGPTYEQYF.

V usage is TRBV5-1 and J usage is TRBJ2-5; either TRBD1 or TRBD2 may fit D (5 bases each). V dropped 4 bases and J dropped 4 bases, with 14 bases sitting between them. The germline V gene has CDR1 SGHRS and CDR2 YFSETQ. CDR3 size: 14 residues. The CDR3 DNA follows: TGCGCCAGCAGCCGGGTAGGGGACGCAGAGACCCAGTACTTC. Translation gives CASSRVGDAETQYF.

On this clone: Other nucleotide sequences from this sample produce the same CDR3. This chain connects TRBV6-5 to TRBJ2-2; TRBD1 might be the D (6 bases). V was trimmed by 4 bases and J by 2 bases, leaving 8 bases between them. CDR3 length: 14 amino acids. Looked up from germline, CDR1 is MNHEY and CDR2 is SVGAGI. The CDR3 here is CASSSTGNTGELFF. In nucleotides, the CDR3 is TGTGCCAGCAGTTCGACAGGAAACACCGGGGAGCTGTTTTTT.

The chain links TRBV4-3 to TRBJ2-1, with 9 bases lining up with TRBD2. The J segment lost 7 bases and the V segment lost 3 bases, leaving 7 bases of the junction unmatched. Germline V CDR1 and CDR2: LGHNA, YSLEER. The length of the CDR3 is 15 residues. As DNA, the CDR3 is TGCGCCAGCAGCCATACTCTAGCGGGATTAAATGAGCAGTTCTTC. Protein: CASSHTLAGLNEQFF.

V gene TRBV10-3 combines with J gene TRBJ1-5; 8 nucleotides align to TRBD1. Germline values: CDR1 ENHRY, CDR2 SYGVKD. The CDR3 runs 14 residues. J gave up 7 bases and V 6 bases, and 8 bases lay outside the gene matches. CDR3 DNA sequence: TGTGCCATCAGCAGACAGGGGCCGGAGCAGCCCCAGCATTTT. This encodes CAISRQGPEQPQHF.

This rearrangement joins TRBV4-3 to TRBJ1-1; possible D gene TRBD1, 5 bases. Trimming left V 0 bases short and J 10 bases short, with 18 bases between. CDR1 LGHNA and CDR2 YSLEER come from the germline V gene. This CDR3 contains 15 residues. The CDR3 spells CASSQDRFREVRAFF. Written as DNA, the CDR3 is TGCGCCAGCAGCCAAGATCGGTTCAGGGAGGTGAGAGCTTTCTTT.

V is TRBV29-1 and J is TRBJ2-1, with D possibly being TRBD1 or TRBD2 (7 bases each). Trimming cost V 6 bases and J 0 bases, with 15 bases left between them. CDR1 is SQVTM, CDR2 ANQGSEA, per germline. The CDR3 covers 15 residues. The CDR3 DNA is TGCAGCGTCCAGGGGGGGATAGACTCCTACAATGAGCAGTTCTTC. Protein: CSVQGGIDSYNEQFF.

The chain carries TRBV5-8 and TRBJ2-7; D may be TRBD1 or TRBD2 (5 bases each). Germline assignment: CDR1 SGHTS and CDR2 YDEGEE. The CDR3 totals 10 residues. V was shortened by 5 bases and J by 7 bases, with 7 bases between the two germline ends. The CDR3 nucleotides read TGTGCCAGCAGGTGGGGGGAGCAGTACTTC. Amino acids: CASRWGEQYF. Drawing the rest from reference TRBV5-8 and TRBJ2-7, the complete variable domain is EAGVTQSPTHLIKTRGQQATLRCSPISGHTSVYWYQQALGLGLQFLLWYDEGEERNRGNFPPRFSGRQFPNYSSELNVNALELEDSALYLCASRWGEQYFGPGTRLTVT.

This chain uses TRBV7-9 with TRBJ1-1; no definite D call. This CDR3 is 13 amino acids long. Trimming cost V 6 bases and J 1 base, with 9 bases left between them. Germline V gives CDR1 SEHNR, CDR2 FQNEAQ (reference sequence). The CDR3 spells CASSYDKNTEAFF. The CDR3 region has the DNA TGTGCCAGCAGTTATGACAAGAACACTGAAGCTTTCTTT.

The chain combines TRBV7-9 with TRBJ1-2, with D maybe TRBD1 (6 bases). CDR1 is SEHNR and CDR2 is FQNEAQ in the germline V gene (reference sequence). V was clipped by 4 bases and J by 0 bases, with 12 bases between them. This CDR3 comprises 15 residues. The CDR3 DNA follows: TGTGCCAGCAGCTCTAACCCAGGGGCTAACTATGGCTACACCTTC. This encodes CASSSNPGANYGYTF.

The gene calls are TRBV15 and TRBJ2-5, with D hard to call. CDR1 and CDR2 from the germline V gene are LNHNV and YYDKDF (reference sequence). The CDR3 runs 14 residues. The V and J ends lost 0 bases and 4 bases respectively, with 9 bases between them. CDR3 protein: CATSRDMSGETQYF. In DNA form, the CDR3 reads TGTGCCACCAGCAGAGATATGTCGGGAGAGACCCAGTACTTC.

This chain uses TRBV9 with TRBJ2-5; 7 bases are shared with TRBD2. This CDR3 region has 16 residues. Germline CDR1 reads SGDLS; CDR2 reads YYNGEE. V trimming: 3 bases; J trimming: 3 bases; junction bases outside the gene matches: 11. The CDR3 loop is CASSAGLNGLEETQYF. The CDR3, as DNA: TGTGCCAGCAGCGCCGGACTAAACGGACTAGAAGAGACCCAGTACTTC.

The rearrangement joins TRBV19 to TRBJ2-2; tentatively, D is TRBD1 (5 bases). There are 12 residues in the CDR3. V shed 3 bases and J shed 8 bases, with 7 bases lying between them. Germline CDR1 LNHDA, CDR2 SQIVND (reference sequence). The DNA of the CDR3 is TGTGCCAGTAGTATGTGGACAGGGGAGCTGTTTTTT. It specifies CASSMWTGELFF.

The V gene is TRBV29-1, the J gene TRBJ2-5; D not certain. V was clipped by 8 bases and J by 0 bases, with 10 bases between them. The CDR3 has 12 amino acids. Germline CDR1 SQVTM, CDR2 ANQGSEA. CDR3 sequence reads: CSPTVYQETQYF. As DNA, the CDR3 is TGCAGCCCCACAGTGTACCAAGAGACCCAGTACTTC.

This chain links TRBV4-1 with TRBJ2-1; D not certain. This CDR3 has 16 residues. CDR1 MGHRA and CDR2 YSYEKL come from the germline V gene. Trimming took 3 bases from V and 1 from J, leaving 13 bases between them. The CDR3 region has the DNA TGCGCCAGCAGCCACCCGACCCTGTTATCCTACAATGAGCAGTTCTTC. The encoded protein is CASSHPTLLSYNEQFF.

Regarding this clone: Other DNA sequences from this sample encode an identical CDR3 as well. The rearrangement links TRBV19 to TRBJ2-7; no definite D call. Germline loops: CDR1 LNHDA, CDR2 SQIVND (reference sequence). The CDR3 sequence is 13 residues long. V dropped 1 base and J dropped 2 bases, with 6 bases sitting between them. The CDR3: CASSIGATYEQYF. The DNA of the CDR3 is TGTGCCAGTAGTATAGGCGCCACCTACGAGCAGTACTTC. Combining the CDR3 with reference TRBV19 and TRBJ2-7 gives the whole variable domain DGGITQSPKYLFRKEGQNVTLSCEQNLNHDAMYWYRQDPGQGLRLIYYSQIVNDFQKGDIAEGYSVSREKKESFPLTVTSAQKNPTAFYLCASSIGATYEQYFGPGTRLTVT.

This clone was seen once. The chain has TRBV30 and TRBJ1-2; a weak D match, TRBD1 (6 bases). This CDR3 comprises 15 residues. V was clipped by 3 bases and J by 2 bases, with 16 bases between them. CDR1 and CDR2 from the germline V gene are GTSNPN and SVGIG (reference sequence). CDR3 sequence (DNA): TGTGCCTGGAGCCAGGGGATAACCCTAAACTATGGCTACACCTTC. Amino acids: CAWSQGITLNYGYTF.

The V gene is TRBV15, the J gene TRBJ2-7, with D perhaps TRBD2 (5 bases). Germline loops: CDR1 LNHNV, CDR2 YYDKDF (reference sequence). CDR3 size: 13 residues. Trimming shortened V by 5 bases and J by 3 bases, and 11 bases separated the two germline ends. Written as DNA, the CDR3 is TGTGCCACCAGCTTTGGAGGAGACTACGAGCAGTACTTC. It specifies CATSFGGDYEQYF. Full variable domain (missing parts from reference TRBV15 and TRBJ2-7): DAMVIQNPRYQVTQFGKPVTLSCSQTLNHNVMYWYQQKSSQAPKLLFHYYDKDFNNEADTPDNFQSRRPNTSFCFLDIRSPGLGDTAMYLCATSFGGDYEQYFGPGTRLTVT.

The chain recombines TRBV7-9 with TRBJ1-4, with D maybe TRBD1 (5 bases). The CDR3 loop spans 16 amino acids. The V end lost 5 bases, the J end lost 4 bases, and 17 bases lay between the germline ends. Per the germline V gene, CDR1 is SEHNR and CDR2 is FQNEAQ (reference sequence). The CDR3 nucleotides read TGTGCCAGCAGCCCCCGCCGGGGGGAAGATAATGAAAAACTGTTTTTT. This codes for CASSPRRGEDNEKLFF.

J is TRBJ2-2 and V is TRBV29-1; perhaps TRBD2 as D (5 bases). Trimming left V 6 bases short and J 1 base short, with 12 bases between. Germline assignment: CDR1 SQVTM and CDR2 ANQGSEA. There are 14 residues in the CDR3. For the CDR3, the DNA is TGCAGCGTGGCTGTACGGGGGAACACCGGGGAGCTGTTTTTT. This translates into CSVAVRGNTGELFF.

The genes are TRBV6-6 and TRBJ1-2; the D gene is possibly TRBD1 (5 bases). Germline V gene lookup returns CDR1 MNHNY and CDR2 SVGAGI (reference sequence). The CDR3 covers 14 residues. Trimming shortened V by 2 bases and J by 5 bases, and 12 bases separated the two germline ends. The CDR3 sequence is CASSYQEGTYGYTF. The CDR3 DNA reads TGTGCCAGCAGTTACCAGGAGGGGACTTATGGCTACACCTTC.

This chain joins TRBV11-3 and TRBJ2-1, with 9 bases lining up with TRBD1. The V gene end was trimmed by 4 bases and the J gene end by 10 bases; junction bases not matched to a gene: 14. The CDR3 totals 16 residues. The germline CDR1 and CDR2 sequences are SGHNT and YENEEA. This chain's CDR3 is CASSSNRDRVMGEQFF. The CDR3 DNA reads TGTGCCAGCAGCTCAAACCGGGACAGGGTAATGGGGGAGCAGTTCTTC.

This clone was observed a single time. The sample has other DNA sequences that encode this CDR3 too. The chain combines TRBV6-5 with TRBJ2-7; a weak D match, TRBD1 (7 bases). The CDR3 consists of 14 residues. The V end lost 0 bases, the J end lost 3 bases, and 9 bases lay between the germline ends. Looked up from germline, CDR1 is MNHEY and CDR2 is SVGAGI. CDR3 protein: CASSYSQGGYEQYF. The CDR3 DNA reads TGTGCCAGCAGTTACTCGCAGGGGGGCTACGAGCAGTACTTC.

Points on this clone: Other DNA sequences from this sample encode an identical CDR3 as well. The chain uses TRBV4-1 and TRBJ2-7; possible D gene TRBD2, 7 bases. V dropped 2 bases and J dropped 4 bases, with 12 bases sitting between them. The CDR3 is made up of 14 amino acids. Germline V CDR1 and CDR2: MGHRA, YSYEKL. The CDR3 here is CASSQPGGGYEQYF. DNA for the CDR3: TGCGCCAGCAGCCAACCGGGGGGCGGTTACGAGCAGTACTTC.